A single sample is the source of the 13 T cell receptor beta chains below, sequenced in a study of cytomegalovirus exposure and HLA in healthy donors (dated by TCRdb to about 2017). Preparation of the library involved the immunoSEQ multiplex PCR assay. For the multiplex PCR, a mixture combining 60 forward primers for TCR Vbeta segments and 13 reverse primers for TCR Jbeta segments was used. Drawn from immuneACCESS, this table holds only the in-frame rearrangements with V and J called that TCRdb kept. Clones are partly lost; checked studies trace under half to an unresolved V gene and leave the rest unexplained. The sample includes some 170,000 clones, with 75% to 90% observed a single time. Around 1.9% of the sample comes from the top ten. Sequenced input: PBMCs. The receptors were sampled from a woman younger than 35 in good health and CMV-seronegative.

The chain uses TRBV5-4 and TRBJ1-2; 8 bases align to TRBD1. Per germline, CDR1 SGHNT and CDR2 YYREEE (reference sequence). CDR3 length: 18 residues. V lost 0 bases and J lost 3; bases outside the gene matches: 13. The CDR3: CASSLAGQGAFSDYGYTF. The CDR3 coding sequence is TGTGCCAGCAGCTTGGCCGGGCAGGGGGCATTCTCAGACTATGGCTACACCTTC.

This clone was seen a handful of times. The chain recombines TRBV2 with TRBJ2-3; 8 bases agree with TRBD2. The CDR3 is 17 residues long. Germline V gene lookup returns CDR1 SNHLY and CDR2 FYNNEI. V lost 6 bases to trimming and J lost 4 bases; unmatched junction nucleotides: 15. The CDR3 DNA reads as TGTGCCAGCAGATCATCGGGGGGTAGCGGGGCCGCAGATACGCAGTATTTT. Amino acid sequence: CASRSSGGSGAADTQYF.

This clone showed up just once. V usage is TRBV4-1 and J usage is TRBJ1-6; possibly TRBD1 for D (5 bases). The CDR3 covers 18 residues. V was trimmed by 1 base and J by 0 bases, leaving 13 bases between them. From germline, CDR1 is MGHRA and CDR2 YSYEKL. The CDR3 reads CASSQGAGRTSYNSPLHF. The CDR3 DNA reads TGCGCCAGCAGCCAAGGAGCGGGACGGACCTCCTATAATTCACCCCTCCACTTT.

The chain joins TRBV5-4 to TRBJ2-2; TRBD2 matches at 8 bases. The germline CDR1 and CDR2 sequences are SGHNT and YYREEE (reference sequence). J gave up 3 bases and V 4 bases, and 11 bases lay outside the gene matches. The CDR3 has 17 amino acids. The CDR3 DNA reads TGTGCCAGCAGCCGGAGGGCCAGCGGGGGATACACCGGGGAGCTGTTTTTT. Translation gives CASSRRASGGYTGELFF.

Points on this clone: Distinct nucleotide sequences in the sample also encode this CDR3. The CDR3 loop reads CASSLVGQSYNEQFF. The CDR3 bases are TGCGCCAGCAGCTTGGTCGGACAGAGTTACAATGAGCAGTTCTTC. This chain joins TRBV5-1 and TRBJ2-1, with D perhaps matching TRBD1 (6 bases). The CDR3 has 15 residues. CDR1 and CDR2 from the germline V gene are SGHRS and YFSETQ. The germline V and J ends were trimmed by 0 bases and 4 bases, with 11 bases remaining between them.

The CDR3 loop reads CASSLAGKNQPQHF. The DNA of the CDR3 is TGCGCCAGCAGCTTGGCAGGGAAGAATCAGCCCCAGCATTTT. This chain uses TRBV5-1 with TRBJ1-5, with D possibly being TRBD1 (5 bases). V lost 0 bases and J 4 bases, leaving 8 bases between the germline ends. Germline V gives CDR1 SGHRS, CDR2 YFSETQ. CDR3 length: 14 amino acids.

V is TRBV19 and J is TRBJ1-5; TRBD1 agrees at 9 bases. This CDR3 contains 15 residues. Looked up from germline, CDR1 is LNHDA and CDR2 is SQIVND (reference sequence). The ends lost 7 bases at V and 6 bases at J; junction bases unmatched: 10. This chain's CDR3 is CASTLMGTGLQPQHF. CDR3 nucleotide sequence: TGTGCCAGTACCCTAATGGGGACAGGGCTTCAGCCCCAGCATTTT. The full variable domain, with the rest looked up from reference TRBV19 and TRBJ1-5, is DGGITQSPKYLFRKEGQNVTLSCEQNLNHDAMYWYRQDPGQGLRLIYYSQIVNDFQKGDIAEGYSVSREKKESFPLTVTSAQKNPTAFYLCASTLMGTGLQPQHFGDGTRLSIL.

This clone was detected once. The chain employs TRBV6-1 and TRBJ2-3; TRBD1 matches 8 bases. This CDR3 contains 15 residues. V was clipped by 6 bases and J by 0 bases; unmatched bases: 5. The germline V gene has CDR1 MNHNS and CDR2 SASEGT. This CDR3 reads CASRKRDRSTDTQYF. The CDR3 DNA reads as TGTGCCAGCAGAAAAAGGGACAGGAGCACAGATACGCAGTATTTT.

The chain links TRBV7-8 to TRBJ1-5, with D unresolved. The length of the CDR3 is 15 residues. Germline CDR1 reads SGHVS; CDR2 reads FQNEAQ. V lost 6 bases and J lost 3, with 15 bases in between. The CDR3 DNA reads as TGTGCCAGCAGTTTAAGAGGTTGGTTCAATCAGCCCCAGCATTTT. Translating gives CASSLRGWFNQPQHF.

J is TRBJ2-3 and V is TRBV5-1, with 10 bases identical to TRBD1. This CDR3 is built from 17 residues. Germline loops: CDR1 SGHRS, CDR2 YFSETQ. Unmatched junction bases numbered 13, after V lost 4 bases and J lost 5 bases. In DNA form, the CDR3 reads TGCGCCAGCAGCCTCCTCACCGGGACAGGGGTGAGAGATACGCAGTATTTT. Translating gives CASSLLTGTGVRDTQYF.

The V and J genes are TRBV7-3 and TRBJ1-6, with D unclear. Looked up from germline, CDR1 is SGHTA and CDR2 is FQGTGA. The CDR3 consists of 15 residues. V was clipped by 1 base and J by 6 bases, with 10 bases between them. The DNA of the CDR3 is TGTGCCAGCAGCTTAAGTCCGACGGGTAATTCACCCCTCCACTTT. Its protein is CASSLSPTGNSPLHF. The full variable domain, its missing parts supplied by reference TRBV7-3 and TRBJ1-6, is GAGVSQTPSNKVTEKGKYVELRCDPISGHTALYWYRQSLGQGPEFLIYFQGTGAADDSGLPNDRFFAVRPEGSVSTLKIQRTERGDSAVYLCASSLSPTGNSPLHFGNGTRLTVT.

The rearrangement joins TRBV27 to TRBJ1-3; the D gene is possibly TRBD1 (5 bases). Germline CDR1 MNHEY, CDR2 SMNVEV (reference sequence). V was trimmed by 3 bases and J by 2 bases, leaving 11 bases between them. CDR3 length: 15 amino acids. CDR3 protein: CASSLVREAGNTIYF. Written as DNA, the CDR3 is TGTGCCAGCAGTTTGGTCAGGGAAGCTGGAAACACCATATATTTT.

The gene calls are TRBV6-4 and TRBJ1-1; D is perhaps TRBD1 (5 bases). The CDR3 has 14 amino acids. Germline V gene lookup returns CDR1 MRHNA and CDR2 SNTAGT. V dropped 2 bases and J dropped 8 bases, with 15 bases sitting between them. Written as DNA, the CDR3 is TGTGCCAGCAGTGACGGTCGGAGGGGAGGCGAAGCTTTCTTT. This gives the protein CASSDGRRGGEAFF.